The clone carrying this T cell receptor (beta chain) was detected a few times. Its antigen is currently unknown. Each CDR3 protein gets one entry after TCRdb re-called the reads with MiXCR. This sample has 900,000 to 950,000 distinct CDR3 sequences; under 40% occur once, and the top ten carry roughly an eighth. This CDR3 is 18 amino acids long. With 1 base clipped from V and 5 bases from J, the junction kept 11 bases outside the gene matches. Germline V gene lookup returns CDR1 MNHEY and CDR2 SMNVEV (reference sequence). This sample was taken from a study of T cell repertoires in cytomegalovirus infection. For the study at large: CMV infection plus the matching HLA type was flagged by public TCR beta signatures. Study-wide results and limits: What dominated the ex vivo response were HLA-C-restricted CMV-specific TCR beta clonotypes.

The gene calls are TRBV27 and TRBJ1-5; 10 bases are a match to TRBD1. The sample in question was cultured CD8+ T cells from PBMCs, obtained from culture after CMV antigen stimulation. The receptor's source is a human donor in good health (CMV status not recorded). Some clones in this sample may be carry-over from other donors' samples. Here the CDR3 reads CASSLWPPGQGYDQPQHF. CDR3 coding DNA: TGTGCCAGCAGTTTATGGCCTCCGGGACAGGGGTACGATCAGCCCCAGCATTTT.